One and the same sample provided the 3 T cell receptor beta chains below, sequenced in a study of response to subunit inactivated influenza vaccine. TCRdb re-derived calls from the RT-PCR reads in MiXCR, one entry per CDR3 protein. Among 500,000 to 600,000 distinct CDR3 sequences listed, approximately 15% were seen once. This specimen was CD4+ T cells sorted from PBMCs, taken less than 30 months after vaccination. Receptors were obtained from a man aged 45 to 70 who received an inactivated influenza vaccine.

This clonotype was detected only once. As DNA, the CDR3 is TGTGCCAGCACCCGAGGTAGCGGCACAGATACGCAGTATTTT. Its translation is CASTRGSGTDTQYF. The rearrangement uses TRBV6-1 and TRBJ2-3; D is possibly TRBD2 (5 bases). This CDR3 has 14 amino acids. V dropped 7 bases and J dropped 1 base, with 12 bases sitting between them. CDR1 MNHNS and CDR2 SASEGT come from the germline V gene.

This clonotype was picked up a small number of times. The chain links TRBV6-2 or TRBV6-3 to TRBJ2-7, with D maybe TRBD2 (6 bases). From germline, CDR1 is MNHEY and CDR2 SVGEGT. This CDR3 has 14 residues. V gave up 2 bases and J gave up 3 bases, with 11 bases separating them. Here the CDR3 reads CASSYAGTRYEQYF. Here the CDR3 DNA reads TGTGCCAGCAGTTACGCGGGGACCCGCTACGAGCAGTACTTC.

The chain has TRBV6-2 or TRBV6-3 and TRBJ1-2; D not certain. Trimming took off 6 bases at V and 3 bases at J, with 17 bases between the two ends. CDR3 length equals 15 residues. Germline V gene lookup returns CDR1 MNHEY and CDR2 SVGEGT. The CDR3 spells CASSLRPARHYGYTF. The CDR3 nucleotides read TGTGCCAGCAGCCTCCGACCGGCCCGTCACTATGGCTACACCTTC.